This T cell receptor beta chain was obtained from a study of blood T cell repertoires in COVID-19. The overall study: Collection of acute and convalescent COVID-19 samples took place in the United States, Italy and Spain.

The CDR3 runs 13 residues. Germline CDR1 and CDR2: LGHDT and YNNKEL (reference sequence). Trimming cost V 5 bases and J 5 bases, with 12 bases left between them. Authors' processing steps: The authors estimated nucleated cell counts from reference gene primer amplification. Generated by immunoSEQ multiplex PCR, the TCRdb table keeps only in-frame clones and is missing some. That table supplies the V and J calls and clone size; D and trimming were determined from the DNA. The repertoire consists of some 150,000 clones, with around 81% occurring once and the leading ten covering 10% to 15%. This clonotype was obtained from a man between 60 and 75 years old with active or convalescent COVID-19. What was sequenced was peripheral blood. The chain couples TRBV3-1 (or the pseudogene TRBV3-2) to TRBJ2-5; tentatively, D is TRBD1 (6 bases). The CDR3 DNA sequence: TGTGCCAGCAGCTACAGGGAGACGGAGACCCAGTACTTC. This encodes CASSYRETETQYF.